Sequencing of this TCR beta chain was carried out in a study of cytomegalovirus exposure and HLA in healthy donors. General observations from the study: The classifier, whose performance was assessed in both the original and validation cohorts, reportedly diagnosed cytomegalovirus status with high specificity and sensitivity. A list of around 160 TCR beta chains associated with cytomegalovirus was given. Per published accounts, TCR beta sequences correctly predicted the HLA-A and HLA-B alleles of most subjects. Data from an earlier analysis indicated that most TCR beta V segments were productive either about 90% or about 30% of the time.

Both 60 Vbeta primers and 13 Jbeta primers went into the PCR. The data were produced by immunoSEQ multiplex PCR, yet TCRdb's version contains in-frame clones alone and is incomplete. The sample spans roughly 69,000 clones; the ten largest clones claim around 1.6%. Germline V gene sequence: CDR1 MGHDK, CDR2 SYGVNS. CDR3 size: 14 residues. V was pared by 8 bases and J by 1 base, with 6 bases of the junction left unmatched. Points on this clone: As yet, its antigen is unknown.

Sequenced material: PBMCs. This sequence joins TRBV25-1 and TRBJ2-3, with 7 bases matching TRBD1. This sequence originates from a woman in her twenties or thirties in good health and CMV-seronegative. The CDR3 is CASRPGTGTDTQYF. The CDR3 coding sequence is TGTGCCAGCCGTCCCGGGACAGGCACAGATACGCAGTATTTT.